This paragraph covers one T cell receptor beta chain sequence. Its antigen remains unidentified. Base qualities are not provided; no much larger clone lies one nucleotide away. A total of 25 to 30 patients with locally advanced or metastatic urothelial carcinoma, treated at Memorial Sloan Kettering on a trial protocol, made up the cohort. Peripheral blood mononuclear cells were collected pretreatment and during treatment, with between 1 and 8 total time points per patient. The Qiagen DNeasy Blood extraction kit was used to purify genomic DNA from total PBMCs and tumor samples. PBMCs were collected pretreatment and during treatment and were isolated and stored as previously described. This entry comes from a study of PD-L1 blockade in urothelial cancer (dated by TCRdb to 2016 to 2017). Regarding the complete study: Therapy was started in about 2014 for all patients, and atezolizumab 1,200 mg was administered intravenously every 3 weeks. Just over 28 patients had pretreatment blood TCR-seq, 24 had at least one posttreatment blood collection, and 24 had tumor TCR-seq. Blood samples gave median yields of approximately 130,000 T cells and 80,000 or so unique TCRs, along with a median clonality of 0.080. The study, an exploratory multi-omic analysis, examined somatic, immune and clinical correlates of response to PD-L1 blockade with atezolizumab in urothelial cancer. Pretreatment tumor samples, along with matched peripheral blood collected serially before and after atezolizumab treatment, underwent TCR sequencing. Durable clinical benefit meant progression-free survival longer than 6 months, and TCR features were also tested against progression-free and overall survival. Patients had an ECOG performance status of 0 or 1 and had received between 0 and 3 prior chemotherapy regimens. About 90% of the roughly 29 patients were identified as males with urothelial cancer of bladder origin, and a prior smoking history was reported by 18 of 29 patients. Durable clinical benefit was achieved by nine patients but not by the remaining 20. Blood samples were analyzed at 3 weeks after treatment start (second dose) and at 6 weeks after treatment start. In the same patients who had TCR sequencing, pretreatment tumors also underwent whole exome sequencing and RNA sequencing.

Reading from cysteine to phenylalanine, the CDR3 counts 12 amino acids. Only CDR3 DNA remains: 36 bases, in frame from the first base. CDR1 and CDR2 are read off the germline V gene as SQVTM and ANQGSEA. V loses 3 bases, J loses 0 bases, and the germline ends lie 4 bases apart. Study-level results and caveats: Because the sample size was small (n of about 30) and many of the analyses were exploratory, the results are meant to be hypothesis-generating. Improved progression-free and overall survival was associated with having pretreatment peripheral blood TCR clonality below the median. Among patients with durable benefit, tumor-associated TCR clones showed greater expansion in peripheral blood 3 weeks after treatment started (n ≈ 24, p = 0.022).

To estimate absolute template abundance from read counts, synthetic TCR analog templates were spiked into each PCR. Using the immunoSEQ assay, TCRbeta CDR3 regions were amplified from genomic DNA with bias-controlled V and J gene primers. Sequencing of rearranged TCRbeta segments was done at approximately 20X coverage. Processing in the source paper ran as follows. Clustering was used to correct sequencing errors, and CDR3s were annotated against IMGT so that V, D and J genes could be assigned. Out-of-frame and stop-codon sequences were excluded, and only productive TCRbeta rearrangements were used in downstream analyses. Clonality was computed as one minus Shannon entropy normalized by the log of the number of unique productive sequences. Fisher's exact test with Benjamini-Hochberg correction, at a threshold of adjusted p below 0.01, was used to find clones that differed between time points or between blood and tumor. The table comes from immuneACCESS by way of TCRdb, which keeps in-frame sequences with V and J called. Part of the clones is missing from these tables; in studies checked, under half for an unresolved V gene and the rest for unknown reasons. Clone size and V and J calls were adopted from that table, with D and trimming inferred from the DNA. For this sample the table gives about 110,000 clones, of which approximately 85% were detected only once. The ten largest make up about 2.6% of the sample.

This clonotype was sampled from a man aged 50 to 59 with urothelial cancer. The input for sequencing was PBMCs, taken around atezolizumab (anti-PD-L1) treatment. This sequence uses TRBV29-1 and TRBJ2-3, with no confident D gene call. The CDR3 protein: CSVDRSTDTQYF. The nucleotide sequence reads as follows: TGCAGCGTTGATCGGAGCACAGATACGCAGTATTTT.